The clone carrying this T cell receptor beta chain showed up just a few times. The CDR3 extends over 10 amino acids. Germline V lookup: CDR1 SNHLY, CDR2 FYNNEI. V was pared by 8 bases and J by 7 bases, with 2 bases of the junction left unmatched. This sample was included in a study of blood T cell repertoires in COVID-19. Produced via immunoSEQ multiplex PCR; TCRdb's table is partial and in-frame only. Of fewer than 300,000 clones in the sample, roughly 86% were seen once. This TCR was sampled from a woman in her 30s with acute or convalescent COVID-19. The chain combines TRBV2 with TRBJ2-7; TRBD2 agrees at 7 bases. Source material: peripheral blood. Written as DNA, the CDR3 is TGTGCCAGCGCTAGCGGTGAGCAGTACTTC. Its protein product is CASASGEQYF.